Each of the 24 T cell receptor beta chains below was sequenced from the same sample in a study of siplizumab effects on memory and regulatory T cells. TCRdb's table, derived via immunoSEQ multiplex PCR, lists solely in-frame clones and lacks some. The profile shows tens of thousands of clones, about 88% of them singletons. Sequencing was done on a sample of naive CD8+ T cells sorted from blood. Receptors were obtained from a human donor in good health.

This clone was picked up a small number of times. V usage is TRBV5-1 and J usage is TRBJ2-7; the D gene is possibly TRBD1 (6 bases). The CDR3 extends over 15 amino acids. V lost 2 bases and J 3 bases, leaving 15 bases between the germline ends. CDR1 is SGHRS and CDR2 is YFSETQ in the germline V gene. Here the CDR3 reads CASSFTAQGSYEQYF. In DNA form, the CDR3 reads TGCGCCAGCAGCTTTACGGCGCAGGGGAGCTACGAGCAGTACTTC.

The chain is built from TRBV10-1 and TRBJ2-3; possible D gene TRBD2, 6 bases. This CDR3 region has 14 residues. Germline CDR1 reads WNHNN; CDR2 reads SYGVQD (reference sequence). Trimming stripped 1 base from V and 2 bases from J, with 7 bases between. CDR3 nucleotide sequence: TGCGCCAGCAGTGAGTGGGACTCCACAGATACGCAGTATTTT. Translated, it gives CASSEWDSTDTQYF.

The chain joins TRBV5-1 to TRBJ2-3; 15 bases match TRBD2. V lost 4 bases and J lost 4; bases outside the gene matches: 4. CDR3 length equals 16 residues. Per the germline V gene, CDR1 is SGHRS and CDR2 is YFSETQ. In DNA, the CDR3 is TGCGCCAGCAGCCCTCGGACTAGCGGGGGGGCAGATACGCAGTATTTT. It codes for CASSPRTSGGADTQYF.

The rearrangement joins TRBV7-3 to TRBJ2-3; 11 bases line up with TRBD2. Looked up from germline, CDR1 is SGHTA and CDR2 is FQGTGA. V lost 1 base to trimming and J lost 0 bases; unmatched junction nucleotides: 6. The CDR3 consists of 18 residues. The CDR3, as DNA: TGTGCCAGCAGCTTAATGGGGACTAGCGGATTTAGCACAGATACGCAGTATTTT. Translating gives CASSLMGTSGFSTDTQYF.

V usage is TRBV27 and J usage is TRBJ2-5; 11 bases agree with TRBD2. CDR1 and CDR2 (germline): MNHEY, SMNVEV (reference sequence). There are 17 residues in the CDR3. Losses at the gene ends were 8 bases for V and 2 bases for J; bases not matched to a gene: 13. The CDR3: CASLAGGPPYWQETQYF. Here the CDR3 DNA reads TGTGCCAGCTTAGCGGGAGGGCCGCCCTATTGGCAAGAGACCCAGTACTTC.

This chain joins TRBV11-3 and TRBJ2-1; tentatively, D is TRBD2 (6 bases). Germline V CDR1 and CDR2: SGHNT, YENEEA. The CDR3 spans 17 residues. V gave up 5 bases and J gave up 9 bases, with 26 bases separating them. CDR3 sequence reads: CASSPALGTPLGREQFF. The CDR3, as DNA: TGTGCCAGCAGCCCAGCCCTCGGGACTCCGCTAGGTCGTGAGCAGTTCTTC.

V and J are TRBV19 and TRBJ1-1; no clear D gene. Trimming cost V 11 bases and J 6 bases, with 10 bases left between them. The CDR3 has 10 residues. Germline V CDR1 and CDR2: LNHDA, SQIVND (reference sequence). The CDR3: CASHGAEAFF. The CDR3 DNA follows: TGTGCCTCCCATGGGGCTGAAGCTTTCTTT.

As for this clone: One end of the junction fails to match germline, which may point to a read error. V is TRBV6-5 and J is TRBJ1-1; 10 nucleotides match TRBD1. The CDR3 has 13 amino acids. Germline CDR1 is MNHEY and CDR2 is SVGAGI. CDR3 sequence: CATGQGVKTEAFF. CDR3 bases: TGTGCCACTGGACAGGGGGTGAAGACTGAAGCTTTCTTT.

The rearrangement uses TRBV27 and TRBJ2-7; D is unresolved. Germline CDR1 reads MNHEY; CDR2 reads SMNVEV (reference sequence). V was pared by 8 bases and J by 2 bases, with 13 bases between. This CDR3 contains 13 residues. The chain's CDR3 is CASSSRLTYEQYF. CDR3 coding DNA: TGTGCCAGCTCCTCACGGCTAACCTACGAGCAGTACTTC.

This rearrangement joins TRBV6-1 to TRBJ1-1, with unresolved D. CDR1 is MNHNS and CDR2 is SASEGT in the germline V gene. V was pared by 7 bases and J by 4 bases, with 10 bases between. This CDR3 comprises 12 residues. The chain's CDR3 is CASKKVVTEAFF. CDR3 bases: TGTGCCAGCAAAAAAGTGGTCACTGAAGCTTTCTTT.

V and J are TRBV27 and TRBJ2-7; 9 bases align to TRBD2. V gave up 10 bases and J gave up 0 bases; unmatched junction bases: 7. The CDR3 runs to 14 residues. CDR1 is MNHEY and CDR2 is SMNVEV in the germline V gene (reference sequence). CDR3 sequence reads: CANPLSGSSYEQYF. The DNA of the CDR3 is TGTGCCAATCCCCTTAGCGGGAGCTCCTACGAGCAGTACTTC.

This clone occurred a few times. The chain links TRBV19 to TRBJ1-1, with D unclear. The germline V and J ends were trimmed by 3 bases and 2 bases, with 7 bases remaining between them. The CDR3 contains 13 residues. The V gene's germline CDR1 is LNHDA and CDR2 SQIVND (reference sequence). As DNA, the CDR3 is TGTGCCAGTAGTATTGGACCTAACACTGAAGCTTTCTTT. It translates to CASSIGPNTEAFF.

This chain uses TRBV10-3 with TRBJ2-7; TRBD2 matches at 13 bases. This CDR3 has 15 residues. CDR1 is ENHRY and CDR2 is SYGVKD in the germline V gene. Unmatched junction bases numbered 4, after V lost 3 bases and J lost 5 bases. This CDR3 is CAISDGGTSGDEQYF. CDR3 nucleotide sequence: TGTGCCATCAGTGACGGAGGGACTAGCGGGGACGAGCAGTACTTC.

The chain has TRBV11-2 and TRBJ1-2; 7 bases align to TRBD1. Germline V gene lookup returns CDR1 SGHAT and CDR2 FQNNGV. The CDR3 loop spans 16 amino acids. The V segment lost 1 base and the J segment 8 bases; nucleotides outside the gene matches: 13. The CDR3 is CASSLVWTGTEEGYTF. The CDR3 DNA reads as TGTGCCAGCAGCTTAGTTTGGACCGGGACAGAAGAAGGCTACACCTTC.

The rearrangement links TRBV5-1 to TRBJ2-2; tentative D call: TRBD1 (5 bases). The CDR3 has 14 amino acids. Germline V gene data show CDR1 as SGHRS and CDR2 as YFSETQ. V was cut by 0 bases and J by 7 bases, with 10 bases left in between. The CDR3 is CASSLAGNGGELFF. The CDR3 DNA reads as TGCGCCAGCAGCTTGGCAGGGAACGGCGGGGAGCTGTTTTTT.

This sequence joins TRBV20-1 and TRBJ2-2; 9 bases line up with TRBD2. This CDR3 region has 10 residues. Germline loops: CDR1 DFQATT, CDR2 SNEGSKA (reference sequence). CDR3 sequence: CAGGTGELFF. In DNA, the CDR3 is TGCGCGGGAGGGACCGGGGAGCTGTTTTTT.

The J gene is TRBJ1-2, the V gene TRBV27, with 7 bases fitting TRBD1. Germline assignment: CDR1 MNHEY and CDR2 SMNVEV (reference sequence). The CDR3 is 13 amino acids. J lost 2 bases, V lost 5 bases, and 2 bases had no gene match. Here the CDR3 DNA reads TGTGCCAGCAGTGAACAGGGGAACTATGGCTACACCTTC. It codes for CASSEQGNYGYTF.

The chain carries TRBV19 and TRBJ2-1; perhaps TRBD2 as D (6 bases). Trimming pared 3 bases from V and 5 bases from J, leaving 14 bases between. The CDR3 totals 15 residues. The germline V gene has CDR1 LNHDA and CDR2 SQIVND (reference sequence). CDR3 amino acids: CASSILDWGDNEQFF. As DNA, the CDR3 is TGTGCCAGTAGTATCTTAGATTGGGGGGACAATGAGCAGTTCTTC. The complete variable domain, with remaining parts taken from reference TRBV19 and TRBJ2-1, reads DGGITQSPKYLFRKEGQNVTLSCEQNLNHDAMYWYRQDPGQGLRLIYYSQIVNDFQKGDIAEGYSVSREKKESFPLTVTSAQKNPTAFYLCASSILDWGDNEQFFGPGTRLTVL.

Comment on this clone: The same CDR3 is also encoded by other DNA sequences in this sample. CDR3 residues: CASSFGGYEQYF. The CDR3 DNA follows: TGTGCCAGCAGTTTCGGTGGCTACGAGCAGTACTTC. This chain joins TRBV27 and TRBJ2-7, with no clear D. V dropped 3 bases and J dropped 3 bases, with 6 bases sitting between them. Germline CDR1 reads MNHEY; CDR2 reads SMNVEV (reference sequence). The CDR3 totals 12 residues.

The gene calls are TRBV5-3 and TRBJ1-1, with 7 bases lining up with TRBD1. TRBV5-3 is designated an ORF whose function remains uncertain. V lost 4 bases and J lost 2; bases outside the gene matches: 5. CDR3 length: 14 residues. CDR3 nucleotides: TGTGCCAGAAGCCCGGACAGGAAAAACACTGAAGCTTTCTTT. Its translation is CARSPDRKNTEAFF.

The rearrangement joins TRBV30 to TRBJ1-2; D perhaps matches TRBD1 (5 bases). The CDR3 contains 14 residues. Germline-derived CDR1 and CDR2 are GTSNPN and SVGIG (reference sequence). Trimming shortened V by 2 bases and J by 4 bases, and 14 bases separated the two germline ends. CDR3 sequence (DNA): TGTGCCTGGAGTCCCGGGACTGGGGCCTATGGCTACACCTTC. Translated: CAWSPGTGAYGYTF. Supplemented by reference TRBV30 and TRBJ1-2, the full variable domain reads SQTIHQWPATLVQPVGSPLSLECTVEGTSNPNLYWYRQAAGRGLQLLFYSVGIGQISSEVPQNLSASRPQDRQFILSSKKLLLSDSGFYLCAWSPGTGAYGYTFGSGTRLTVV.

The rearrangement uses TRBV15 and TRBJ2-1; unclear D gene. Germline lookup yields CDR1 LNHNV and CDR2 YYDKDF (reference sequence). The CDR3 is made up of 16 amino acids. The V and J ends lost 0 bases and 0 bases respectively, with 9 bases between them. The CDR3 region is CATSREGFSSYNEQFF. The DNA for the CDR3 is TGTGCCACCAGCAGAGAGGGATTTAGCTCCTACAATGAGCAGTTCTTC.

The chain couples TRBV7-9 to TRBJ1-6; perhaps TRBD1 as D (6 bases). V dropped 1 base and J dropped 6 bases, with 7 bases sitting between them. CDR1 is SEHNR and CDR2 is FQNEAQ in the germline V gene (reference sequence). This CDR3 is 14 amino acids long. The CDR3 protein is CASSLVQGNSPLHF. The CDR3 DNA follows: TGTGCCAGCAGCTTAGTACAGGGTAATTCACCCCTCCACTTT. Full variable domain (missing parts from reference TRBV7-9 and TRBJ1-6): DTGVSQNPRHKITKRGQNVTFRCDPISEHNRLYWYRQTLGQGPEFLTYFQNEAQLEKSRLLSDRFSAERPKGSFSTLEIQRTEQGDSAMYLCASSLVQGNSPLHFGNGTRLTVT.

In its sample, this clone was seen once. The chain carries TRBV9 and TRBJ2-2; 11 bases are shared with TRBD2. CDR1 SGDLS and CDR2 YYNGEE come from the germline V gene. Germline trimming cut 0 bases from V and 6 bases from J; bases unmatched to any gene: 7. The CDR3 loop spans 17 amino acids. The CDR3 nucleotides are TGTGCCAGCAGCGTAGCTTTAGCGGGGGGGCCCGCCGGGGAGCTGTTTTTT. Protein: CASSVALAGGPAGELFF.